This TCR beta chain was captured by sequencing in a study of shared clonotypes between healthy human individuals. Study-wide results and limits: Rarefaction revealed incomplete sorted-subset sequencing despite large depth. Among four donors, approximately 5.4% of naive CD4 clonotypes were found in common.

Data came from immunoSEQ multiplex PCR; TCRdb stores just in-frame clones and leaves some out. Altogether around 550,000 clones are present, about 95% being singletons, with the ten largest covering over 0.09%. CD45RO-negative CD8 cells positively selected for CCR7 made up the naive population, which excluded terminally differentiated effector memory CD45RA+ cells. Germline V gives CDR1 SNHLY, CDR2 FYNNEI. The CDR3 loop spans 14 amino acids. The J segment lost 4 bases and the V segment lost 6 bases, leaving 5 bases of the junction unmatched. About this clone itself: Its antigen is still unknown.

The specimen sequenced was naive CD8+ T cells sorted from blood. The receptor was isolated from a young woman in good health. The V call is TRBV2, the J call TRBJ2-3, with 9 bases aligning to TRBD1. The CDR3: CASRIQGASDTQYF. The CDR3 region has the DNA TGTGCCAGCAGGATACAGGGGGCCTCAGATACGCAGTATTTT.